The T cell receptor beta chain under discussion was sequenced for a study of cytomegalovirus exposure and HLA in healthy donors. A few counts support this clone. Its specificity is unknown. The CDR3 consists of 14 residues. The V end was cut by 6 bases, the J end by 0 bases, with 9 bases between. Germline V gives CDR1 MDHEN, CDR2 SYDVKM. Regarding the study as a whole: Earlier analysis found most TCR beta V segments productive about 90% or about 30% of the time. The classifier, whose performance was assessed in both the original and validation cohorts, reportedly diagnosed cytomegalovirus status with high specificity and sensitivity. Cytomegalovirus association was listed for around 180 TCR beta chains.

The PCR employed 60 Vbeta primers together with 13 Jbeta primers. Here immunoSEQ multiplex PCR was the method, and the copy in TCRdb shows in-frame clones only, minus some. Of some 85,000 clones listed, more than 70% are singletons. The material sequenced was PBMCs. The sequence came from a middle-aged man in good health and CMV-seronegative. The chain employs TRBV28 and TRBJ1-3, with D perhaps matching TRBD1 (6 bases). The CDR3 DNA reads TGTGCCAGCAGCTTACAGGGCTCTGGAAACACCATATATTTT. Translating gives CASSLQGSGNTIYF. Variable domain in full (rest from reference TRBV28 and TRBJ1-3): DVKVTQSSRYLVKRTGEKVFLECVQDMDHENMFWYRQDPGLGLRLIYFSYDVKMKEKGDIPEGYSVSREKKERFSLILESASTNQTSMYLCASSLQGSGNTIYFGEGSWLTVV.